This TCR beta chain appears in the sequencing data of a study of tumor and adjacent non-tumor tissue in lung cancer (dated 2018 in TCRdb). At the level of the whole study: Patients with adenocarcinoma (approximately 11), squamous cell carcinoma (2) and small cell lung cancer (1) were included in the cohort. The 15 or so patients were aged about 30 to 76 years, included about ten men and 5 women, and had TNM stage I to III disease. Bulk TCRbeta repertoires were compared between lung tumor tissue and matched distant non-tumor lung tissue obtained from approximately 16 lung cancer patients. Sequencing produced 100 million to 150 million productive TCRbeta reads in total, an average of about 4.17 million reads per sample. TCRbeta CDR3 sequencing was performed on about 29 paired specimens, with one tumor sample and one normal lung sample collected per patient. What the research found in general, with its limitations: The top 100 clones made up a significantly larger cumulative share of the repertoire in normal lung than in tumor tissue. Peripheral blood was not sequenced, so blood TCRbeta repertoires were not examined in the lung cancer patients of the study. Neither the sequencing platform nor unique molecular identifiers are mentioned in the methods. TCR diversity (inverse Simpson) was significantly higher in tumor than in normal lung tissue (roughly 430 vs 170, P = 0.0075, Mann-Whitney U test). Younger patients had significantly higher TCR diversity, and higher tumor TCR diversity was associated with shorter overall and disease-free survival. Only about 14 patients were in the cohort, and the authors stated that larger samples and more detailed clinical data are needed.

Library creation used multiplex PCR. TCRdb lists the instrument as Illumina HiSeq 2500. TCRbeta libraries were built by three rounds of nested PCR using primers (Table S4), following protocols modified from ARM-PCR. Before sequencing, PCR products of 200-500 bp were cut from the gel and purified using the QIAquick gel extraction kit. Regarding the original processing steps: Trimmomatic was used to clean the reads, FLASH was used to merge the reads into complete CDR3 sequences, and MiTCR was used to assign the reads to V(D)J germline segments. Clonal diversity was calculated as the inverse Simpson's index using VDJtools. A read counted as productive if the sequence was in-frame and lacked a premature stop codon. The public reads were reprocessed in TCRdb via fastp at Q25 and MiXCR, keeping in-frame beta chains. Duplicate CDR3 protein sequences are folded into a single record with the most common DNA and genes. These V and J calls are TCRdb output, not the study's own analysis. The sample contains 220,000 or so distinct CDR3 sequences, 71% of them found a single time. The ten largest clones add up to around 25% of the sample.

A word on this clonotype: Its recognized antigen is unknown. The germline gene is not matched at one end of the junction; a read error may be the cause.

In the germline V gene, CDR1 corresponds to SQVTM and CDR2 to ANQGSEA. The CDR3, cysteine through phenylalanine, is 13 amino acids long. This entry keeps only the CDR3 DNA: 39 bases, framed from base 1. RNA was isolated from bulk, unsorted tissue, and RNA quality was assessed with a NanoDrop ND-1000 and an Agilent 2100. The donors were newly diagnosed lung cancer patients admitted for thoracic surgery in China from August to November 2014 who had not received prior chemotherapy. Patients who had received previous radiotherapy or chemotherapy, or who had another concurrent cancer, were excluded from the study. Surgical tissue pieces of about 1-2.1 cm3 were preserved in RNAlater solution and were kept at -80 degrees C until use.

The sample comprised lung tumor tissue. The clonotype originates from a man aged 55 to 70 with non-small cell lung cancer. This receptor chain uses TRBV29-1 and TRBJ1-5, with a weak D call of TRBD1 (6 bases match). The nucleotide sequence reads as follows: TGTAGCGTTGCAACGGGGGGCAGTCAGCTCCAGCATTTT. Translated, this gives CSVATGGSQLQHF.